The T cell receptor beta chain under discussion was sequenced for a study of T cells expressing NK-cell markers. The study, taken as a whole, reports: HCMV specificity of the expanded NKG2C+ T cell clones stayed unclear.

CDR3 length: 16 residues. CDR1 is SGHRS, CDR2 YFSETQ, per germline. TCRdb reanalyzed the 5' RACE reads, giving one entry per CDR3 protein sequence and no DNA. The sample includes about 550,000 distinct CDR3 sequences. About this clonotype: Its antigen is not identified.

The sequence was obtained from a man between 18 and 29 years old in good health. The gene calls are TRBV5-1 and TRBJ2-7; as DNA is missing, the TRBD2 call by TCRdb cannot be tested. The sample was blood T cells: a sorted CD56 or NKG2C T cell subset, CD4+ or CD8+ T cells, or bulk PBMC T cells (not recorded which). CDR3 residues: CASSLVAQALKAEQYF.